The 24 T cell receptor beta chains given below trace back to one sample, sequenced in a study of OX40 agonist ivuxolimab in advanced cancers. The data were produced by immunoSEQ multiplex PCR, yet TCRdb's version contains in-frame clones alone and is incomplete. The table records some 67,000 clones, around 89% of them present only once. The sample consisted of CD4+ or CD8+ T cells sorted from blood, taken in a trial of the OX40 agonist ivuxolimab. The source of these receptors is an adult with an advanced solid tumor such as melanoma, head and neck, liver or kidney cancer.

The sample holds one count of this clone. The chain has TRBV11-2 and TRBJ2-1; 8 bases match TRBD2. Germline values: CDR1 SGHAT, CDR2 FQNNGV. The CDR3 totals 15 residues. V was clipped by 6 bases and J by 3 bases; unmatched bases: 7. This CDR3 is CASRSPGGLYNEQFF. CDR3 bases: TGTGCCAGCAGGTCTCCGGGGGGGCTCTACAATGAGCAGTTCTTC.

The chain is built from TRBV9 and TRBJ2-5; the match to TRBD1 covers 8 bases. This CDR3 is 14 amino acids long. V trimming: 3 bases; J trimming: 5 bases; junction bases outside the gene matches: 6. The germline V gene encodes CDR1 SGDLS and CDR2 YYNGEE. The CDR3 loop is CASSGQGTGETQYF. In DNA, the CDR3 is TGTGCCAGCAGCGGACAGGGGACTGGGGAGACCCAGTACTTC.

The chain employs TRBV30 and TRBJ1-3; no definite D call. Trimming pared 4 bases from V and 4 bases from J, leaving 8 bases between. Looked up from germline, CDR1 is GTSNPN and CDR2 is SVGIG (reference sequence). The CDR3 length is 12 residues. The CDR3: CAWTSQGNTIYF. The CDR3 bases are TGTGCCTGGACGTCCCAAGGAAACACCATATATTTT. The variable domain in full, with the rest retrieved from reference TRBV30 and TRBJ1-3, is SQTIHQWPATLVQPVGSPLSLECTVEGTSNPNLYWYRQAAGRGLQLLFYSVGIGQISSEVPQNLSASRPQDRQFILSSKKLLLSDSGFYLCAWTSQGNTIYFGEGSWLTVV.

This chain uses TRBV7-9 with TRBJ1-4, with 9 bases fitting TRBD1. The germline V gene encodes CDR1 SEHNR and CDR2 FQNEAQ (reference sequence). The CDR3 totals 14 residues. V trimming: 4 bases; J trimming: 6 bases; junction bases outside the gene matches: 3. The CDR3 region is CASSSGQGYEKLFF. CDR3 nucleotides: TGTGCCAGCAGCTCGGGACAGGGTTATGAAAAACTGTTTTTT.

The chain has TRBV9 and TRBJ2-2; 8 nucleotides align to TRBD2. This CDR3 has 17 amino acids. Germline V lookup: CDR1 SGDLS, CDR2 YYNGEE. Losses at the gene ends were 1 base for V and 7 bases for J; bases not matched to a gene: 12. Written as DNA, the CDR3 is TGTGCCAGCAGCGTAACCCCCATCGGGGGGGGTGGCGGGGAGCTGTTTTTT. It yields the protein CASSVTPIGGGGGELFF.

The CDR3 coding sequence is TGTGCCAGCAGCTTAGTAACTTACGCGAATGGCTACACCTTC. Its translation: CASSLVTYANGYTF. The chain recombines TRBV7-2 with TRBJ1-2, with no clear D. V was cut by 1 base and J by 6 bases, with 12 bases left in between. Germline values: CDR1 SGHTA, CDR2 FQGNSA. The CDR3 covers 14 residues.

The chain links TRBV6-5 to TRBJ1-1; tentative D call: TRBD1 (6 bases). The CDR3 extends over 13 amino acids. The germline V gene encodes CDR1 MNHEY and CDR2 SVGAGI. V was cut by 9 bases and J by 1 base, with 12 bases left in between. Here the CDR3 reads CASDRRENTEAFF. In DNA, the CDR3 is TGTGCCAGTGACAGGAGGGAGAACACTGAAGCTTTCTTT.

The genes are TRBV6-6 and TRBJ1-5; no clear D. This CDR3 contains 15 residues. The germline CDR1 and CDR2 sequences are MNHNY and SVGAGI (reference sequence). Trimming took off 2 bases at V and 3 bases at J, with 11 bases between the two ends. CDR3 in amino acids: CASSYVGDTNQPQHF. The CDR3 DNA reads as TGTGCCAGCAGTTACGTGGGAGACACCAATCAGCCCCAGCATTTT.

CDR3 DNA: TGCGCCAGCAGCCTCCAACCGGATACCCGGGGGGATCAGCCCCAGCATTTT. Its translation is CASSLQPDTRGDQPQHF. V and J are TRBV4-1 and TRBJ1-5, with D perhaps matching TRBD1 (5 bases). Deletions cut 4 bases from V and 5 bases from J, with 21 bases between. Germline V CDR1 and CDR2: MGHRA, YSYEKL. The CDR3 is made up of 17 amino acids.

The V call is TRBV28, the J call TRBJ1-4, with a weak D call TRBD1 (5 bases). The CDR3 is 15 amino acids. The germline V and J ends were trimmed by 3 bases and 1 base, with 9 bases remaining between them. Germline CDR1 reads MDHEN; CDR2 reads SYDVKM. The CDR3 loop reads CASSFGAVTNEKLFF. The CDR3, as DNA: TGTGCCAGCAGTTTCGGGGCAGTAACTAATGAAAAACTGTTTTTT.

The CDR3 bases are TGCGCCAGCAGCACGGGACAGGGTTCGGAGACCCAGTACTTC. Its translation: CASSTGQGSETQYF. This sequence joins TRBV5-1 and TRBJ2-5, with 9 bases matching TRBD1. CDR1 and CDR2 from the germline V gene are SGHRS and YFSETQ. V shed 4 bases and J 5 bases; nucleotides not matched to a gene: 6. CDR3 length: 14 residues.

V usage is TRBV28 and J usage is TRBJ1-1, with no clear D. The CDR3 loop spans 13 amino acids. Trimming removed 5 bases at V and 3 bases at J, with 10 bases between. The V gene's germline CDR1 is MDHEN and CDR2 SYDVKM. For the CDR3, the DNA is TGTGCCAGCAGTGGCAGGAGATACACTGAAGCTTTCTTT. Translated: CASSGRRYTEAFF.

With respect to this clone: This specimen includes other DNA sequences encoding the same CDR3. The chain links TRBV7-9 to TRBJ1-4; no definite D call. Trimming shortened V by 3 bases and J by 4 bases, and 9 bases separated the two germline ends. This CDR3 is built from 14 residues. Germline lookup yields CDR1 SEHNR and CDR2 FQNEAQ (reference sequence). This CDR3 reads CASSLPRGNEKLFF. The CDR3 nucleotides read TGTGCCAGCAGCTTGCCACGGGGTAATGAAAAACTGTTTTTT. Using reference TRBV7-9 and TRBJ1-4 for the parts outside the CDR3, the full variable domain is DTGVSQNPRHKITKRGQNVTFRCDPISEHNRLYWYRQTLGQGPEFLTYFQNEAQLEKSRLLSDRFSAERPKGSFSTLEIQRTEQGDSAMYLCASSLPRGNEKLFFGSGTQLSVL.

This sequence joins TRBV20-1 and TRBJ2-5; D is unresolved. The CDR3 covers 11 residues. The V end was cut by 6 bases, the J end by 2 bases, with 7 bases between. Germline V gene sequence: CDR1 DFQATT, CDR2 SNEGSKA (reference sequence). In nucleotides, the CDR3 is TGCAGTGCATTTTCTCAAGAGACCCAGTACTTC. Its protein is CSAFSQETQYF.

The chain employs TRBV5-5 and TRBJ1-1; D is undetermined. This CDR3 is built from 14 residues. V lost 2 bases and J 0 bases, leaving 8 bases between the germline ends. CDR1 and CDR2 (germline): SGHKS, YYEKEE (reference sequence). The CDR3 bases are TGTGCCAGCAGCTTCCAGGCTTTGAACACTGAAGCTTTCTTT. Protein product: CASSFQALNTEAFF.

The rearrangement links TRBV18 to TRBJ1-1; D possibly corresponds to TRBD1 (6 bases). This CDR3 contains 14 residues. Germline lookup yields CDR1 KGHSH and CDR2 LQKENI. The V end lost 5 bases, the J end lost 0 bases, and 10 bases lay between the germline ends. Written as DNA, the CDR3 is TGTGCCAGCTCAAATGACAGGTTGAACACTGAAGCTTTCTTT. It is translated as CASSNDRLNTEAFF.

This clone came up a few times. V and J are TRBV7-5 and TRBJ2-7; the listed D gene, TRBD2, was not tested against the DNA. TRBV7-5 is termed a pseudogene. The CDR3 is 10 residues long. CDR3 nucleotide sequence: TGTGTCCCGTCCGGCTACGAGCAGTACTTC. Its translation is CVPSGYEQYF.

The chain links TRBV6-1 to TRBJ1-2; no firm D call. Germline lookup yields CDR1 MNHNS and CDR2 SASEGT. V was shortened by 7 bases and J by 5 bases, with 14 bases between the two germline ends. The CDR3 length is 13 residues. The CDR3 bases are TGTGCCAGCACTCTGGGAGTGCTTTATGGCTACACCTTC. Protein product: CASTLGVLYGYTF.

The chain has TRBV10-3 and TRBJ2-3; D remains unclear. V lost 0 bases, J lost 0 bases, and 10 bases lay in between. CDR3 size: 16 residues. CDR1 and CDR2 (germline): ENHRY, SYGVKD. The CDR3 loop is CAISESTASSTDTQYF. In nucleotides, the CDR3 is TGTGCCATCAGTGAGTCGACGGCATCTAGCACAGATACGCAGTATTTT.

V is TRBV5-1 and J is TRBJ1-2, with D possibly TRBD1 on 5 matching bases. The CDR3 consists of 13 residues. V lost 4 bases and J lost 6, with 13 bases in between. CDR1 is SGHRS, CDR2 YFSETQ, per germline. CDR3 bases: TGCGCCAGCAGCGAAGCCGGGACGGATGGCTACACCTTC. The encoded protein is CASSEAGTDGYTF.

The V gene is TRBV2, the J gene TRBJ1-2; D might be TRBD1 (5 bases). Looked up from germline, CDR1 is SNHLY and CDR2 is FYNNEI. This CDR3 contains 14 residues. Trimming left V 5 bases short and J 8 bases short, with 18 bases between. The CDR3 DNA is TGTGCCAGCAGTTTGCACACGGGGCTACGAGGCTACACCTTC. This sequence encodes CASSLHTGLRGYTF.

This chain links TRBV6-1 with TRBJ2-7; D gene unclear. This CDR3 has 11 amino acids. The V end lost 4 bases, the J end lost 5 bases, and 6 bases lay between the germline ends. CDR1 and CDR2 (germline): MNHNS, SASEGT. Here the CDR3 reads CASSGANEQYF. The CDR3 DNA reads as TGTGCCAGCAGTGGAGCGAACGAGCAGTACTTC.

The chain employs TRBV28 and TRBJ1-5; D is possibly TRBD1 (6 bases). This CDR3 is 15 amino acids long. The ends were cut back, 8 bases at V and 6 bases at J, with 20 bases in the middle. In germline, CDR1 is MDHEN, CDR2 SYDVKM. CDR3 in DNA: TGTGCCAGCCTAAGGGGGGGCGCCTCCGGTCAGCCCCAGCATTTT. Translation gives CASLRGGASGQPQHF.

The chain recombines TRBV2 with TRBJ2-5; TRBD1 matches at 9 bases. V was pared by 4 bases and J by 5 bases, with 5 bases of the junction left unmatched. Germline V lookup: CDR1 SNHLY, CDR2 FYNNEI. CDR3 size: 14 residues. CDR3: CASSATGGRETQYF. The CDR3 DNA reads as TGTGCCAGCAGTGCCACAGGGGGCCGGGAGACCCAGTACTTC.